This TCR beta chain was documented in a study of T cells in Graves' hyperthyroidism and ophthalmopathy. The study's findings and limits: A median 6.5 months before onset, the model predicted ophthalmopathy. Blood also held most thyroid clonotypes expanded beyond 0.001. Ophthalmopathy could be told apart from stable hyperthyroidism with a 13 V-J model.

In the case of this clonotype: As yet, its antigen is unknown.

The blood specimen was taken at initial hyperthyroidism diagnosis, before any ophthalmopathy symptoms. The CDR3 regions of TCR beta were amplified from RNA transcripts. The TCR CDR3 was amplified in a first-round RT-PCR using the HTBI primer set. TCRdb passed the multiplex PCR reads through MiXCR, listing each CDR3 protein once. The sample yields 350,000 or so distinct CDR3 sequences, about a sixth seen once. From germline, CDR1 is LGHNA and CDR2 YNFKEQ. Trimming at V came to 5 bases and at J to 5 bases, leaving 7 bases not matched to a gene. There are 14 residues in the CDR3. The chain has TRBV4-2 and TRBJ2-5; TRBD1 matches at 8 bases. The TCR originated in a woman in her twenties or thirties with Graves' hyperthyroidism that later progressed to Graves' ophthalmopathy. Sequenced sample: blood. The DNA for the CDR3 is TGTGCCAGCAGCTTCGGACAGGGAATGGAGACCCAGTACTTC. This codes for CASSFGQGMETQYF.